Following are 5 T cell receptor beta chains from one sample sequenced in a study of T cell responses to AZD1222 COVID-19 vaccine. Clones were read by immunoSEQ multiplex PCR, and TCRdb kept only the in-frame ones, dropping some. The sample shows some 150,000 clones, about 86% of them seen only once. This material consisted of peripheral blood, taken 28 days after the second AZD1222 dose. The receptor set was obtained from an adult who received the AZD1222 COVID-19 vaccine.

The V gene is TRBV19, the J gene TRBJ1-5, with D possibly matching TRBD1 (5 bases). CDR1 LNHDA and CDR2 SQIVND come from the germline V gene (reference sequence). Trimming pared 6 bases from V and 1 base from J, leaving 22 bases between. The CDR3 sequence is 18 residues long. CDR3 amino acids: CASSPPLRAGKSNQPQHF. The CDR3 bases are TGTGCCAGTAGCCCTCCTTTGCGGGCAGGGAAAAGCAATCAGCCCCAGCATTTT.

The chain's CDR3 is CASSLLETGKNEKLFF. CDR3 sequence (DNA): TGTGCCAGCAGTTTATTGGAAACCGGGAAAAATGAAAAACTGTTTTTT. This chain connects TRBV28 to TRBJ1-4; D gene unclear. V was shortened by 1 base and J by 5 bases, with 14 bases between the two germline ends. The CDR3 has 16 amino acids. Germline V gene sequence: CDR1 MDHEN, CDR2 SYDVKM. Combining the CDR3 with reference TRBV28 and TRBJ1-4 gives the whole variable domain DVKVTQSSRYLVKRTGEKVFLECVQDMDHENMFWYRQDPGLGLRLIYFSYDVKMKEKGDIPEGYSVSREKKERFSLILESASTNQTSMYLCASSLLETGKNEKLFFGSGTQLSVL.

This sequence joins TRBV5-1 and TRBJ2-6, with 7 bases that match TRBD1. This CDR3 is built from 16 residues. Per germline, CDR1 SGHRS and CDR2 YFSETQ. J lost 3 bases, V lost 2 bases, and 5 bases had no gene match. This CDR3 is CASSLQGTGGANVLTF. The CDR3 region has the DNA TGCGCCAGCAGCTTACAGGGGACGGGTGGGGCCAACGTCCTGACTTTC.

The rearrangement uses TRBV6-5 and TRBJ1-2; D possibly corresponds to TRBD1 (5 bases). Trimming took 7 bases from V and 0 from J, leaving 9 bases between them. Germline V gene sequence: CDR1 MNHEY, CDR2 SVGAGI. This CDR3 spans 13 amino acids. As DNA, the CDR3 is TGTGCCAGCAAATGGGACTCTAACTATGGCTACACCTTC. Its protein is CASKWDSNYGYTF.

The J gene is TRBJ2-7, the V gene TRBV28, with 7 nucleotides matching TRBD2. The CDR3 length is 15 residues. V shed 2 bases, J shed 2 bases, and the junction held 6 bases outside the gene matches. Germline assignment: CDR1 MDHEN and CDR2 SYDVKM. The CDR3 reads CASSLMGGGAYEQYF. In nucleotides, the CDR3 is TGTGCCAGCAGTTTAATGGGCGGGGGTGCCTACGAGCAGTACTTC.